The clone carrying this TCR beta chain was picked up a small number of times. The V end lost 0 bases, the J end lost 4 bases, and 10 bases lay between the germline ends. Germline CDR1 reads LGHNA; CDR2 reads YSLEER. The CDR3 sequence is 15 residues long. This sample was included in a study of T-cell reconstitution after alpha-beta-depleted transplantation in children. As it was prepared, the TCRbeta library received unique molecular identifiers. Using its own MiXCR run on the PCR reads, TCRdb lists one record per CDR3 protein. The sample holds over 550,000 distinct CDR3 sequences, over 9.5% seen once.

The V gene is TRBV4-3, the J gene TRBJ1-5; D is ambiguous. Here the sequenced sample was PBMCs from the stem cell graft donor, taken from the stem cell graft. The clonotype was recovered from a human donor who donated a stem cell graft to a child with acute myeloid leukemia. CDR3 in DNA: TGCGCCAGCAGCCAAGAAGTGGGTCAAAATCAGCCCCAGCATTTT. It encodes CASSQEVGQNQPQHF.